These 15 T cell receptor beta chains came from one sample sequenced in a study of T cells in Graves' hyperthyroidism and ophthalmopathy. Amplified TCR beta CDR3 regions came from RNA transcripts. The TCR CDR3 was amplified in a first-round RT-PCR using the HTBI primer set. TCRdb recomputed calls from the multiplex PCR reads with MiXCR, one row per CDR3 protein. This sample has 560,000 or so distinct CDR3 sequences; approximately 44% occur once, and the top ten carry nearly 8.5%. Sequencing was carried out using peripheral blood or thyroid tissue (not recorded which). The source is a woman aged 18-29 years with Graves' hyperthyroidism.

The chain's CDR3 is CASSVVSRDSGNTIYF. CDR3 in DNA: TGTGCCAGCAGCGTAGTGTCGCGGGACTCTGGAAACACCATATATTTT. J is TRBJ1-3 and V is TRBV9; no clear D. This CDR3 contains 16 residues. In germline, CDR1 is SGDLS, CDR2 YYNGEE. Trimming took off 0 bases at V and 0 bases at J, with 10 bases between the two ends.

V usage is TRBV20-1 and J usage is TRBJ1-1; D is unresolved. V was pared by 6 bases and J by 8 bases, with 13 bases between. CDR1 is DFQATT, CDR2 SNEGSKA, per germline (reference sequence). The CDR3 extends over 11 amino acids. The CDR3 loop is CSAQPGVEAFF. CDR3 DNA sequence: TGCAGTGCCCAACCTGGGGTGGAAGCTTTCTTT.

This clonotype was detected ten times or more. The rearrangement uses TRBV24-1 and TRBJ1-4; possible D gene TRBD1, 6 bases. Per the germline V gene, CDR1 is KGHDR and CDR2 is SFDVKD. There are 18 residues in the CDR3. Trimming shortened V by 3 bases and J by 2 bases, and 18 bases separated the two germline ends. CDR3 region: CATSDPSYREGTNEKLFF. The CDR3, as DNA: TGTGCCACCAGTGATCCAAGCTACAGGGAGGGGACTAATGAAAAACTGTTTTTT.

This clonotype was detected only a few times. At one of its ends the junction is not consistent with the germline gene, which may arise from a read error. The V and J genes are TRBV5-1 and TRBJ1-4; TRBD1 is a possible D gene (5 bases). The CDR3 spans 15 residues. CDR1 and CDR2 (germline): SGHRS, YFSETQ. The CDR3 region is CANSLAGETRGRLFF. The CDR3 DNA is TGCGCCAACAGCTTGGCGGGCGAGACAAGGGGCCGACTGTTTTTT.

The V call is TRBV12-3 or TRBV12-4, the J call TRBJ2-2, with D tentatively TRBD2 (6 bases). With 5 bases removed from V and 10 bases from J, the gap between germline ends came to 11 bases. The CDR3 runs to 12 residues. The CDR3 sequence: CASSPTSSELFF. The CDR3 DNA is TGTGCCAGCAGTCCAACTAGCTCGGAGCTGTTTTTT.

As regards this clonotype: A much bigger clone sits one base away, suggesting this may be a read error. V usage is TRBV7-9 and J usage is TRBJ1-2, with a tentative D call TRBD1 (6 bases). Germline values: CDR1 SEHNR, CDR2 FQNEAQ (reference sequence). CDR3 length: 14 amino acids. In nucleotides, the CDR3 is TGTGCCAGCAGGTTACAGGGACTTAACTGTGGCTACACCTTC. The encoded protein is CASRLQGLNCGYTF. Filled out from reference TRBV7-9 and TRBJ1-2, the complete variable domain reads DTGVSQNPRHKITKRGQNVTFRCDPISEHNRLYWYRQTLGQGPEFLTYFQNEAQLEKSRLLSDRFSAERPKGSFSTLEIQRTEQGDSAMYLCASRLQGLNCGYTFGSGTRLTVV.

This chain uses TRBV12-3 or TRBV12-4 with TRBJ1-3; D is ambiguous. V was cut by 8 bases and J by 0 bases, with 11 bases left in between. The length of the CDR3 is 14 residues. The CDR3 sequence is CASGRTSSGNTIYF. CDR3 nucleotide sequence: TGTGCCAGCGGGCGGACGAGCTCTGGAAACACCATATATTTT.

V is TRBV2 and J is TRBJ2-5; weak D call: TRBD1 (6 bases). Germline values: CDR1 SNHLY, CDR2 FYNNEI. The CDR3 spans 14 residues. V was shortened by 7 bases and J by 2 bases, with 14 bases between the two germline ends. This CDR3 reads CASIKPGQQETQYF. The CDR3 DNA follows: TGTGCCAGCATCAAACCCGGACAGCAAGAGACCCAGTACTTC.

The chain employs TRBV7-9 and TRBJ1-2; 8 nucleotides align to TRBD1. Germline V gives CDR1 SEHNR, CDR2 FQNEAQ (reference sequence). CDR3 length: 16 amino acids. J lost 3 bases, V lost 6 bases, and 12 bases had no gene match. CDR3 protein: CASRGMRQGPHYGYTF. CDR3 DNA: TGTGCCAGCAGGGGAATGCGACAGGGGCCGCACTATGGCTACACCTTC.

In this sample, this clonotype turned up a few times. At one end, the junction sequence differs from germline, possibly due to a read error. J is TRBJ2-7 and V is TRBV5-1; possibly TRBD1 for D (5 bases). There are 11 residues in the CDR3. Germline V CDR1 and CDR2: SGHRS, YFSETQ. CDR3 sequence (DNA): TGCGCCAGCAGCTTGGAACAGGAGCTGTACTTC. Translation gives CASSLEQELYF.

Details on this clonotype: A single base separates this from a much larger clone, so it may be a read error. This rearrangement joins TRBV7-9 to TRBJ2-5; D might be TRBD1 or TRBD2, each matching 5 bases. CDR3 length: 13 residues. The germline V gene has CDR1 SEHNR and CDR2 FQNEAQ (reference sequence). DNA of the CDR3: TGTGCCAGCACCCCGTACGGGGCGGAGACCCTGTACTTC. Translating it yields CASTPYGAETLYF.

The V and J genes are TRBV19 and TRBJ1-3; D is ambiguous. CDR1 LNHDA and CDR2 SQIVND come from the germline V gene (reference sequence). The CDR3 has 14 amino acids. Trimming removed 9 bases from V and 3 bases from J, with 15 bases in between. Here the CDR3 reads CASSHGRNGNTIYF. CDR3 in DNA: TGTGCCAGCAGCCACGGCAGAAATGGAAACACCATATATTTT.

The V and J genes are TRBV9 and TRBJ1-1; D is unclear. The CDR3 is 16 amino acids. Germline values: CDR1 SGDLS, CDR2 YYNGEE. The V gene lost 0 bases and the J gene lost 3 bases, with 15 bases spanning the gap. The CDR3, as DNA: TGTGCCAGCAGCGTAGGAAAACGCGGTTTGGACACTGAAGCTTTCTTT. Translated: CASSVGKRGLDTEAFF.

This clonotype was picked up one time. Possible read error: a much larger clone is one base away. The J gene is TRBJ1-1, the V gene TRBV24-1, with 7 bases fitting TRBD1. CDR1 and CDR2 from the germline V gene are KGHDR and SFDVKD. CDR3 length equals 15 residues. V trimming: 5 bases; J trimming: 6 bases; junction bases outside the gene matches: 11. CDR3 region: CATSVRQGPQAEAFF. The CDR3 nucleotides are TGTGCCACCAGTGTAAGACAGGGACCGCAGGCTGAAGCTTTCTTT.

This clonotype was seen more than once but under ten times. V gene TRBV2 combines with J gene TRBJ2-7; D unclear. This CDR3 is 12 amino acids long. Trimming pared 6 bases from V and 2 bases from J, leaving 8 bases between. CDR1 and CDR2 (germline): SNHLY, FYNNEI. The CDR3: CASRFVAYEQYF. Written as DNA, the CDR3 is TGTGCCAGCAGGTTTGTAGCCTACGAGCAGTACTTC.